The present entry profiles one TCR beta chain with its context. The antigen is unknown. The data were obtained in a study of a mutant IDH1 vaccine in newly diagnosed glioma. Turning to the study itself: The study gave patients eight vaccinations in weeks 1, 3, 5, 7, 11, 15, 19, 23.

Germline values: CDR1 SNHLY, CDR2 FYNNEI. Unmatched junction bases numbered 8, after V lost 5 bases and J lost 4 bases. This CDR3 is built from 14 residues. Assay: immunoSEQ multiplex PCR; the TCRdb copy retains only in-frame clones and omits some. The sample lists tens of thousands of clones, about 81% occurring once. Time point reported: week 5, during vaccination. Doses consisted of 300 ug of mutant IDH1 20-mer peptide each, paired with topical imiquimod. The chain recombines TRBV2 with TRBJ2-7; 7 bases are a match to TRBD1. Sequenced here: PBMCs, sampled from a glioma patient whose treatment included an IDH1 peptide vaccine. The sequence came from a man aged 25 to 45 with glioma. In DNA form, the CDR3 reads TGTGCCAGCAGTCGGGACAGTGCGACGTACGAGCAGTACTTC. Its protein is CASSRDSATYEQYF.